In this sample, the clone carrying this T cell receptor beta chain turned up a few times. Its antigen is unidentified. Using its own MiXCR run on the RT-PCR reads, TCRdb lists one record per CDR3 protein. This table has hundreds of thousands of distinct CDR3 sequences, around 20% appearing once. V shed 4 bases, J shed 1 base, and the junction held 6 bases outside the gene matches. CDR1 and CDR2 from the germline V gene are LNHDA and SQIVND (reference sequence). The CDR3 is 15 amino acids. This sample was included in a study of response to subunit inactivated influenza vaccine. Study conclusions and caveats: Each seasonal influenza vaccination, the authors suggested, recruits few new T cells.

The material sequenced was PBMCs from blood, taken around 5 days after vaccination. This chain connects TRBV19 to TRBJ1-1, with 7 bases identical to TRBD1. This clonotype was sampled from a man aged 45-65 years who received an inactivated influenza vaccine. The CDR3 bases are TGTGCCAGTAGTACCCCGACAGGGCCGAACACTGAAGCTTTCTTT. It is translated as CASSTPTGPNTEAFF.